Below, 8 T cell receptor beta chains from the same sample are listed, as sequenced in a study of CD8+CD57+ T cells in acquired aplastic anemia. Using genomic DNA as the template, TCR beta VDJ and CDR3 profiling was carried out. MiXCR, applied by TCRdb to the reads, yields one record per CDR3 protein. The data contain a few hundred thousand distinct CDR3 sequences, approximately 70% of them singletons. The sequencing input was sorted CD4+, CD8+, or CD8+CD57+ T cells (not recorded which) from PBMCs. The receptors shown here come from a human donor in good health, serving as a control.

The chain combines TRBV18 with TRBJ2-7; D is tentatively TRBD1 or TRBD2 (5 bases each). Germline CDR1 is KGHSH and CDR2 is LQKENI. CDR3 length: 17 amino acids. V lost 2 bases and J lost 6, with 23 bases in between. In DNA, the CDR3 is TGTGCCAGCTCACCAGCGTCCCCGGTCGAGGGGTTTTCCGAGCAGTACTTC. Translated, it gives CASSPASPVEGFSEQYF. Based on the CDR3 plus reference TRBV18 and TRBJ2-7, the full variable domain is NAGVMQNPRHLVRRRGQEARLRCSPMKGHSHVYWYRQLPEEGLKFMVYLQKENIIDESGMPKERFSAEFPKEGPSILRIQQVVRGDSAAYFCASSPASPVEGFSEQYFGPGTRLTVT.

V and J are TRBV9 and TRBJ2-7; D call uncertain. Trimming pared 2 bases from V and 9 bases from J, leaving 18 bases between. Germline CDR1 is SGDLS and CDR2 is YYNGEE. CDR3 length equals 14 residues. The CDR3 spells CASSVLPPLWGQYF. CDR3 nucleotide sequence: TGTGCCAGCAGCGTCCTCCCACCACTCTGGGGGCAGTACTTC.

The V and J genes are TRBV20-1 and TRBJ1-4, with D possibly matching TRBD1 (6 bases). Trimming pared 5 bases from V and 6 bases from J, leaving 19 bases between. Germline CDR1 and CDR2: DFQATT and SNEGSKA (reference sequence). This CDR3 is 15 amino acids long. Written as DNA, the CDR3 is TGCAGTGCTGGGGGGTTGGTGGGGGGCGATGAAAAACTGTTTTTT. Encoded protein: CSAGGLVGGDEKLFF.

This rearrangement joins TRBV3-1 to TRBJ2-1; the match to TRBD2 covers 14 bases. CDR1 is LGHDT and CDR2 is YNNKEL in the germline V gene (reference sequence). Trimming at V came to 4 bases and at J to 3 bases, leaving 11 bases not matched to a gene. This CDR3 region has 19 residues. In DNA form, the CDR3 reads TGTGCCAGCAGCCCCAACCAGGGACTAGCGGGGGTGAACTACAATGAGCAGTTCTTC. It is translated as CASSPNQGLAGVNYNEQFF.

The rearrangement joins TRBV6-5 to TRBJ2-3, with a tentative D call TRBD1 (6 bases). The J call may be mistaken, given a closer DNA end match to TRBJ1-5. CDR3 length: 15 residues. CDR1 and CDR2 from the germline V gene are MNHEY and SVGAGI. CDR3: CASRLQGQGNQPQHF. The CDR3 nucleotides read TGTGCCAGCAGATTACAGGGCCAAGGCAATCAGCCCCAGCATTTT.

The CDR3 region has the DNA TGTGCCAGCAGCTTAGTACTACAGGATTGGTCACCCCTCCACTTT. It codes for CASSLVLQDWSPLHF. V gene TRBV9 combines with J gene TRBJ1-6; D might be TRBD1 (5 bases). Trimming stripped 4 bases from V and 10 bases from J, with 18 bases between. Germline V gene data show CDR1 as SGDLS and CDR2 as YYNGEE. The CDR3 runs 15 residues.

In its sample, this clonotype was seen many times. The chain uses TRBV9 and TRBJ1-2, with a weak D call TRBD1 (6 bases). V dropped 0 bases and J dropped 2 bases, with 8 bases sitting between them. There are 14 residues in the CDR3. Looked up from germline, CDR1 is SGDLS and CDR2 is YYNGEE. CDR3 protein: CASSVAGQNYGYTF. The CDR3 nucleotides read TGTGCCAGCAGCGTAGCCGGACAGAACTATGGCTACACCTTC.

This sequence joins TRBV30 and TRBJ1-3; D is uncertain. This CDR3 has 13 amino acids. Trimming took off 2 bases at V and 2 bases at J, with 7 bases between the two ends. Germline CDR1 reads GTSNPN; CDR2 reads SVGIG (reference sequence). The CDR3: CAWSILPGNTIYF. The CDR3 DNA is TGTGCCTGGAGTATCCTGCCTGGAAACACCATATATTTT. The entire variable domain, with the rest obtained from reference TRBV30 and TRBJ1-3, is as follows: SQTIHQWPATLVQPVGSPLSLECTVEGTSNPNLYWYRQAAGRGLQLLFYSVGIGQISSEVPQNLSASRPQDRQFILSSKKLLLSDSGFYLCAWSILPGNTIYFGEGSWLTVV.